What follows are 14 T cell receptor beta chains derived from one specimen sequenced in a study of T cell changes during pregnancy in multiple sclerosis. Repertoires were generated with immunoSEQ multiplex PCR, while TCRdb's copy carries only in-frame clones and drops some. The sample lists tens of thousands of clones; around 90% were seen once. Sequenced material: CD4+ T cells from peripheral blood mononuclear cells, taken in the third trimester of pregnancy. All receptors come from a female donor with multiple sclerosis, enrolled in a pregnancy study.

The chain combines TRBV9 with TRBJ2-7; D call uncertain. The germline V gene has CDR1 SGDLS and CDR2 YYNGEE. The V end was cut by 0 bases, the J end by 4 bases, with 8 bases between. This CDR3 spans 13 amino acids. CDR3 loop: CASSVATEYEQYF. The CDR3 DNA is TGTGCCAGCAGCGTAGCTACAGAATACGAGCAGTACTTC.

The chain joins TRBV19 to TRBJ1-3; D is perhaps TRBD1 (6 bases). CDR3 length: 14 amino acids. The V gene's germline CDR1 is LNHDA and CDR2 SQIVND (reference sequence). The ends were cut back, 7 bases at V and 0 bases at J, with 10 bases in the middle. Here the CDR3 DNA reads TGTGCCAGTACCCGAGGGGGCTCTGGAAACACCATATATTTT. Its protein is CASTRGGSGNTIYF.

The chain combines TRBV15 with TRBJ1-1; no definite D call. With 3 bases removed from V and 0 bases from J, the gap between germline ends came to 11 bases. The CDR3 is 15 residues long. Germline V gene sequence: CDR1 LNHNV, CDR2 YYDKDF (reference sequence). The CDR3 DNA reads TGTGCCACCAGCAGGGGAGATCACATGAACACTGAAGCTTTCTTT. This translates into CATSRGDHMNTEAFF.

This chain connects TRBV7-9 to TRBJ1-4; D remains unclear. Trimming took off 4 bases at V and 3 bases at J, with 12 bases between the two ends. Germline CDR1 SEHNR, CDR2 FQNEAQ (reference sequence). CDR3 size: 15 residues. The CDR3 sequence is CASSSGERANEKLFF. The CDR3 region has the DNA TGTGCCAGCAGCTCCGGCGAGAGGGCTAATGAAAAACTGTTTTTT. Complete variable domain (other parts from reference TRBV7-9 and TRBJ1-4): DTGVSQNPRHKITKRGQNVTFRCDPISEHNRLYWYRQTLGQGPEFLTYFQNEAQLEKSRLLSDRFSAERPKGSFSTLEIQRTEQGDSAMYLCASSSGERANEKLFFGSGTQLSVL.

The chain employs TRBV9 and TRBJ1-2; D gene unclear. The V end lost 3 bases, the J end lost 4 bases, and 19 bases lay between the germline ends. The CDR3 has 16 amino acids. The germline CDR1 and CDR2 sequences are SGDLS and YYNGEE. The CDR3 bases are TGTGCCAGCAGCGAGGAGGTCCAGGCGCGAGTCTATGGCTACACCTTC. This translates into CASSEEVQARVYGYTF.

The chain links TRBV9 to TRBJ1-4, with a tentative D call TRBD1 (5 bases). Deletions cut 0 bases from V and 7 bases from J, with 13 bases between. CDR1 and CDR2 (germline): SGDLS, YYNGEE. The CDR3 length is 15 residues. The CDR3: CASSVGGGRREKLFF. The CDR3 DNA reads TGTGCCAGCAGCGTAGGCGGGGGACGGCGTGAAAAACTGTTTTTT.

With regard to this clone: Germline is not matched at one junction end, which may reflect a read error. CDR3 protein: CASSYTPGTSGEIF. The CDR3 DNA reads TGTGCCAGCAGTTATACCCCTGGAACTAGCGGGGAAATCTTC. V is TRBV6-6 and J is TRBJ2-7; 10 bases agree with TRBD2. This CDR3 spans 14 amino acids. Germline lookup yields CDR1 MNHNY and CDR2 SVGAGI (reference sequence).

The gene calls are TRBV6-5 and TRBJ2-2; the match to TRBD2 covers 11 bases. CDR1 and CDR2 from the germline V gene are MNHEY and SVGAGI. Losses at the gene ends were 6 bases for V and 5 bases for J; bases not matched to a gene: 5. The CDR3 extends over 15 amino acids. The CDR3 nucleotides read TGTGCCAGCAGGACACTAGCGGGAGTAACCGGGGAGCTGTTTTTT. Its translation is CASRTLAGVTGELFF.

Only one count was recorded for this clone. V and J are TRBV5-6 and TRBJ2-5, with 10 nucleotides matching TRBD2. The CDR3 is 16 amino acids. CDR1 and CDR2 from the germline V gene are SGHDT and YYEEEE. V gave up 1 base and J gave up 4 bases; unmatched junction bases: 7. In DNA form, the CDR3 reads TGTGCCAGCAGCTTGAGTCTAGCGGGAGACGCAGAGACCCAGTACTTC. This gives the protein CASSLSLAGDAETQYF.

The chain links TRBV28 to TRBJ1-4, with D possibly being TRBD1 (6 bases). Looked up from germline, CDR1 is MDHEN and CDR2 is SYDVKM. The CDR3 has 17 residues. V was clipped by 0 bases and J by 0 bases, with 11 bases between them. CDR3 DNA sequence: TGTGCCAGCAGTTTATGGGGGGCTGGAGCAACTAATGAAAAACTGTTTTTT. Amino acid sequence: CASSLWGAGATNEKLFF.

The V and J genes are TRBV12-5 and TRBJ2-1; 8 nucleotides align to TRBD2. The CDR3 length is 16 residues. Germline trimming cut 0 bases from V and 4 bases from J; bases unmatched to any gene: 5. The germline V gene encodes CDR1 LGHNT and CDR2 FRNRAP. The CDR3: CASGLVRASGYNEQFF. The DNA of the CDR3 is TGTGCTAGTGGTTTGGTACGGGCTAGCGGGTACAATGAGCAGTTCTTC. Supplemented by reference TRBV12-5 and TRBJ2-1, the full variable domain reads DARVTQTPRHKVTEMGQEVTMRCQPILGHNTVFWYRQTMMQGLELLAYFRNRAPLDDSGMPKDRFSAEMPDATLATLKIQPSEPRDSAVYFCASGLVRASGYNEQFFGPGTRLTVL.

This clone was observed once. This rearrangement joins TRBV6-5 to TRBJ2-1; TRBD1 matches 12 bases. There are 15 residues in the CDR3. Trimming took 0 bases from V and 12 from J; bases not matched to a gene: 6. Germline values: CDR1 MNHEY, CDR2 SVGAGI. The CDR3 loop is CASSYSGQGALRQFF. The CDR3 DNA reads TGTGCCAGCAGTTACTCGGGACAGGGGGCGCTTAGGCAGTTCTTC.

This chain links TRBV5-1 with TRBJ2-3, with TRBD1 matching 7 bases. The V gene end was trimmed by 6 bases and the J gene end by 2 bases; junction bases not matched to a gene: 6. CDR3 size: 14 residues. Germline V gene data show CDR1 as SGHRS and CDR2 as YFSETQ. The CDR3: CASKTGDYTDTQYF. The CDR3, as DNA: TGCGCCAGCAAAACAGGGGATTACACAGATACGCAGTATTTT.

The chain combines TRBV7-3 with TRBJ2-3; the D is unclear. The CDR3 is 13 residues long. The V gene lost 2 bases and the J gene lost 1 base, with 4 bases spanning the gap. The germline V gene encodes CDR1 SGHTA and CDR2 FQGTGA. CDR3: CASSLGGTDTQYF. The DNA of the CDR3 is TGTGCCAGCAGCTTAGGAGGCACAGATACGCAGTATTTT.